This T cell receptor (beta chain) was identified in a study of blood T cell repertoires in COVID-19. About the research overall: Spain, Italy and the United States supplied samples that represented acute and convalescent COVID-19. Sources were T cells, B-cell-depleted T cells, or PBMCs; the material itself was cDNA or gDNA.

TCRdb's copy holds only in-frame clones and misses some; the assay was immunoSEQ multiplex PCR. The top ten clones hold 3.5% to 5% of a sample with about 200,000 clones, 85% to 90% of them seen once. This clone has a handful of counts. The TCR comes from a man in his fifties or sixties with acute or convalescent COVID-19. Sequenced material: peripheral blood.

CDR3 loop: CASSGTDLNTEAFF. DNA of the CDR3: TGTGCCAGCTCCGGGACAGACCTCAACACTGAAGCTTTCTTT. The chain recombines TRBV18 with TRBJ1-1, with 7 bases lining up with TRBD1. The CDR3 length is 14 residues. Germline V gene data show CDR1 as KGHSH and CDR2 as LQKENI. The trim removed 6 bases at V and 2 bases at J, leaving 6 bases unmatched.